What follows are 25 T cell receptor beta chains derived from one specimen sequenced in a study of cytomegalovirus exposure and HLA in healthy donors. The PCR was carried out with 60 Vbeta primers and 13 Jbeta primers. Repertoires were generated with immunoSEQ multiplex PCR, while TCRdb's copy carries only in-frame clones and drops some. This sample has 110,000 to 150,000 clones, with approximately 80% found just once. Sample: PBMCs. The receptors originated from a male donor in good health and CMV-seronegative.

The chain combines TRBV19 with TRBJ2-3; 7 bases are a match to TRBD1. Unmatched junction bases numbered 10, after V lost 4 bases and J lost 0 bases. The CDR3 is 17 residues long. The germline gives CDR1 LNHDA, CDR2 SQIVND (reference sequence). The CDR3 nucleotides read TGTGCCAGTAGTACCCGACAGGGATCACTTAGCACAGATACGCAGTATTTT. Translation: CASSTRQGSLSTDTQYF.

This clone was picked up a small number of times. V gene TRBV4-1 combines with J gene TRBJ1-2; a weak D match, TRBD1 (6 bases). Germline V CDR1 and CDR2: MGHRA, YSYEKL. The CDR3 is made up of 16 amino acids. With 1 base removed from V and 6 bases from J, the gap between germline ends came to 18 bases. The CDR3 is CASSQGTDQGRHGYTF. For the CDR3, the DNA is TGCGCCAGCAGCCAAGGGACAGATCAGGGACGTCATGGCTACACCTTC.

The gene calls are TRBV2 and TRBJ2-5, with 7 positions matching TRBD2. V dropped 6 bases and J dropped 4; count of bases not matched to a gene: 8. The CDR3 covers 14 residues. Germline V gene sequence: CDR1 SNHLY, CDR2 FYNNEI. The chain's CDR3 is CASSRDYQAETQYF. The CDR3 region has the DNA TGTGCCAGCAGCCGGGACTACCAGGCAGAGACCCAGTACTTC.

This rearrangement joins TRBV19 to TRBJ2-2, with 9 bases fitting TRBD1. Trimming at V came to 4 bases and at J to 9 bases, leaving 6 bases not matched to a gene. The CDR3 runs to 14 residues. Germline loops: CDR1 LNHDA, CDR2 SQIVND (reference sequence). CDR3 protein: CASSRRTGDRELFF. The CDR3 DNA follows: TGTGCCAGTAGTAGGCGGACAGGGGACCGGGAGCTGTTTTTT.

This chain connects TRBV6-1 to TRBJ2-5; 10 bases agree with TRBD1. The J segment lost 7 bases and the V segment lost 4 bases, leaving 9 bases of the junction unmatched. The CDR3 covers 15 residues. Germline assignment: CDR1 MNHNS and CDR2 SASEGT. CDR3 bases: TGTGCCAGCAGTGGACCGGGACAGGGGTCGGGGACCCAGTACTTC. Encoded protein: CASSGPGQGSGTQYF.

V gene TRBV6-1 combines with J gene TRBJ1-1; 7 bases are a match to TRBD1. Germline assignment: CDR1 MNHNS and CDR2 SASEGT. CDR3 size: 13 residues. V was pared by 4 bases and J by 5 bases, with 4 bases of the junction left unmatched. For the CDR3, the DNA is TGTGCCAGCAGTGGACAGGGAATGACTGAAGCTTTCTTT. As protein: CASSGQGMTEAFF.

This clone occurred once. The chain recombines TRBV18 with TRBJ2-7; 9 bases fit TRBD2. J lost 4 bases, V lost 6 bases, and 4 bases had no gene match. The CDR3 runs to 13 residues. Germline-derived CDR1 and CDR2 are KGHSH and LQKENI. The CDR3 protein is CASSSGLAYEQYF. The CDR3 DNA reads as TGTGCCAGCTCTTCGGGACTAGCTTACGAGCAGTACTTC.

This chain joins TRBV18 and TRBJ2-5; 10 bases are shared with TRBD2. The junction had 0 bases not matched to a gene; V was cut back by 2 bases and J by 3 bases. CDR1 is KGHSH, CDR2 LQKENI, per germline. The CDR3 has 14 residues. CDR3 sequence reads: CASSPGLAEETQYF. CDR3 DNA sequence: TGTGCCAGCTCACCAGGACTAGCGGAAGAGACCCAGTACTTC. The whole variable domain, filled in from reference TRBV18 and TRBJ2-5, reads NAGVMQNPRHLVRRRGQEARLRCSPMKGHSHVYWYRQLPEEGLKFMVYLQKENIIDESGMPKERFSAEFPKEGPSILRIQQVVRGDSAAYFCASSPGLAEETQYFGPGTRLLVL.

Points on this clone: The junction departs from the called germline gene at one end, perhaps through a read error. V and J are TRBV15 and TRBJ2-4; possibly TRBD2 for D (6 bases). This CDR3 has 17 residues. The germline V gene has CDR1 LNHNV and CDR2 YYDKDF (reference sequence). The CDR3 protein is CATSTSRFGEVKNSQYF. The DNA of the CDR3 is TGTGCCACCAGCACGAGTAGGTTTGGGGAGGTCAAAAACAGTCAGTACTTC.

DNA for the CDR3: TGTGCCAGCAGTGATACGGGACAGGGGGTAGAGACCCAGTACTTC. It translates to CASSDTGQGVETQYF. The chain carries TRBV6-1 and TRBJ2-5; 11 positions agree with TRBD1. J lost 4 bases, V lost 3 bases, and 4 bases had no gene match. From germline, CDR1 is MNHNS and CDR2 SASEGT. This CDR3 is built from 15 residues.

This clone was picked up one time. At the DNA level, this CDR3 is encoded by other sequences in the same sample as well. The rearrangement uses TRBV5-1 and TRBJ1-1; D uncertain. Germline V gene data show CDR1 as SGHRS and CDR2 as YFSETQ. The ends were cut back, 0 bases at V and 3 bases at J, with 12 bases in the middle. CDR3 length equals 15 residues. The CDR3 nucleotides read TGCGCCAGCAGCTTGGCCGAAGGGAGGTACACTGAAGCTTTCTTT. Translated, it gives CASSLAEGRYTEAFF.

This clone showed up just once. The chain is built from TRBV5-4 and TRBJ2-6; 9 bases match TRBD1. The ends lost 7 bases at V and 4 bases at J; junction bases unmatched: 15. Per germline, CDR1 SGHNT and CDR2 YYREEE (reference sequence). This CDR3 is 18 amino acids long. CDR3 region: CASFRFGTGLPGANVLTF. CDR3 in DNA: TGTGCCAGCTTCCGATTCGGGACAGGGCTCCCCGGGGCCAACGTCCTGACTTTC.

The rearrangement joins TRBV18 to TRBJ2-7; a possible D gene is TRBD1 (6 bases). This CDR3 spans 16 amino acids. CDR1 is KGHSH, CDR2 LQKENI, per germline. The V and J ends lost 3 bases and 2 bases respectively, with 17 bases between them. The CDR3, as DNA: TGTGCCAGCTCACCGAAGACAGGAGAAAAAACCTACGAGCAGTACTTC. Translating gives CASSPKTGEKTYEQYF.

The genes are TRBV18 and TRBJ2-7; perhaps TRBD2 as D (5 bases). The V and J ends lost 0 bases and 2 bases respectively, with 8 bases between them. This CDR3 has 14 residues. Germline V gene lookup returns CDR1 KGHSH and CDR2 LQKENI. The CDR3 DNA sequence: TGTGCCAGCTCACCACCGCGGGTGGCCTACGAGCAGTACTTC. It yields the protein CASSPPRVAYEQYF.

The gene calls are TRBV19 and TRBJ2-2; a possible D gene is TRBD2 (7 bases). Germline V gene lookup returns CDR1 LNHDA and CDR2 SQIVND (reference sequence). The CDR3 spans 16 residues. V lost 1 base, J lost 8 bases, and 17 bases lay in between. This chain's CDR3 is CASSIGGGGAAGELFF. CDR3 bases: TGTGCCAGTAGTATAGGAGGGGGGGGCGCGGCTGGGGAGCTGTTTTTT.

This clone was picked up one time. The V call is TRBV6-1, the J call TRBJ2-7; a weak D match, TRBD2 (5 bases). The CDR3 runs 15 residues. CDR1 is MNHNS, CDR2 SASEGT, per germline. V shed 1 base and J shed 3 bases, with 13 bases lying between them. Written as DNA, the CDR3 is TGTGCCAGCAGTGAAGGTGCCGGGGAGTTCTACGAGCAGTACTTC. As protein: CASSEGAGEFYEQYF.

The genes are TRBV25-1 and TRBJ2-2, with D possibly matching TRBD1 (5 bases). Germline V lookup: CDR1 MGHDK, CDR2 SYGVNS. CDR3 size: 17 residues. The V end lost 2 bases, the J end lost 0 bases, and 13 bases lay between the germline ends. The CDR3 reads CASSENFAGTNTGELFF. CDR3 DNA sequence: TGTGCCAGCAGTGAAAATTTTGCAGGGACGAACACCGGGGAGCTGTTTTTT.

V is TRBV6-5 and J is TRBJ2-7; 7 nucleotides align to TRBD2. Germline V CDR1 and CDR2: MNHEY, SVGAGI. The CDR3 contains 15 residues. Trimming removed 6 bases from V and 3 bases from J; junction bases left unmatched: 11. CDR3 nucleotide sequence: TGTGCCAGCAGGTCCGGGCCGGGAGGAAACTACGAGCAGTACTTC. Protein sequence: CASRSGPGGNYEQYF.

This clone has more than one count but fewer than ten. The chain couples TRBV5-1 to TRBJ2-3; 8 bases are a match to TRBD2. The CDR3 sequence is 14 residues long. Germline V gives CDR1 SGHRS, CDR2 YFSETQ. Losses at the gene ends were 2 bases for V and 5 bases for J; bases not matched to a gene: 4. The CDR3 DNA reads TGCGCCAGCAGCTTCGAGCGGGAGTTAGATACGCAGTATTTT. Translating gives CASSFERELDTQYF.

V usage is TRBV6-1 and J usage is TRBJ2-3, with 8 nucleotides matching TRBD2. CDR1 is MNHNS and CDR2 is SASEGT in the germline V gene. V was clipped by 4 bases and J by 4 bases; unmatched bases: 4. This CDR3 region has 14 residues. The CDR3 DNA reads TGTGCCAGCAGTGGAGCGGGAGAAGCAGATACGCAGTATTTT. Its translation is CASSGAGEADTQYF.

V and J are TRBV5-4 and TRBJ2-5; the match to TRBD2 covers 8 bases. V was pared by 0 bases and J by 5 bases, with 12 bases of the junction left unmatched. CDR1 SGHNT and CDR2 YYREEE come from the germline V gene (reference sequence). The CDR3 length is 17 residues. Here the CDR3 DNA reads TGTGCCAGCAGCTTGGGGGGCAGCGGGAGTCTCCGGGAGACCCAGTACTTC. Translated, it gives CASSLGGSGSLRETQYF.

This clone was observed a handful of times. CDR3 region: CAWKGSRGEQFF. For the CDR3, the DNA is TGTGCCTGGAAGGGTAGTCGCGGGGAGCAGTTCTTC. The chain carries TRBV30 and TRBJ2-1, with D maybe TRBD2 (5 bases). The CDR3 loop spans 12 amino acids. With 4 bases removed from V and 10 bases from J, the gap between germline ends came to 14 bases. CDR1 is GTSNPN, CDR2 SVGIG, per germline (reference sequence). The full variable domain, its missing parts supplied by reference TRBV30 and TRBJ2-1, is SQTIHQWPATLVQPVGSPLSLECTVEGTSNPNLYWYRQAAGRGLQLLFYSVGIGQISSEVPQNLSASRPQDRQFILSSKKLLLSDSGFYLCAWKGSRGEQFFGPGTRLTVL.

In DNA, the CDR3 is TGTGCCAGCAGCCACCCTACTAGCACAGATACGCAGTATTTT. Protein sequence: CASSHPTSTDTQYF. The chain recombines TRBV7-9 with TRBJ2-3; D is undetermined. CDR3 size: 14 residues. CDR1 and CDR2 from the germline V gene are SEHNR and FQNEAQ (reference sequence). With 5 bases removed from V and 0 bases from J, the gap between germline ends came to 9 bases.

The V and J genes are TRBV18 and TRBJ2-5; 8 bases are a match to TRBD2. The germline V gene encodes CDR1 KGHSH and CDR2 LQKENI. With 2 bases clipped from V and 5 bases from J, the junction kept 16 bases outside the gene matches. The CDR3 is made up of 18 amino acids. As DNA, the CDR3 is TGTGCCAGCTCACCATGGGCCTACAGCGGGAGTGGGGAGGAGACCCAGTACTTC. Its translation: CASSPWAYSGSGEETQYF.

The chain uses TRBV4-3 and TRBJ2-5; 10 nucleotides line up with TRBD1. The junction had 10 bases not matched to a gene; V was cut back by 2 bases and J by 4 bases. Germline V gives CDR1 LGHNA, CDR2 YSLEER. The CDR3 covers 17 residues. CDR3 residues: CASSQIGGGQGVETQYF. The CDR3, as DNA: TGCGCCAGCAGCCAAATAGGCGGAGGACAGGGGGTAGAGACCCAGTACTTC.